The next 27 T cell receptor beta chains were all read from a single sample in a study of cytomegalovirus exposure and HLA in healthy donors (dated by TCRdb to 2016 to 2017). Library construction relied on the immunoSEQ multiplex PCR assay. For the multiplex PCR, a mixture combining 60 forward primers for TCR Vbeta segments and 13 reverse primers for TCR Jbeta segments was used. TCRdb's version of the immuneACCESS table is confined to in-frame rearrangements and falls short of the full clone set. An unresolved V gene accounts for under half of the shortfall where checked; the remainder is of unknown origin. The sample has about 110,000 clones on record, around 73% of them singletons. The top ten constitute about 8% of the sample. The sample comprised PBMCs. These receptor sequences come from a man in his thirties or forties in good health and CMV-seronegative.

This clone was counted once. CDR3: CASSQGSDYGYTF. The CDR3, as DNA: TGTGCCAGCAGCCAAGGGTCGGACTATGGCTACACCTTC. V gene TRBV14 combines with J gene TRBJ1-2, with D unclear. Germline-derived CDR1 and CDR2 are SGHDN and FVKESK. Trimming pared 1 base from V and 3 bases from J, leaving 6 bases between. The CDR3 length is 13 residues.

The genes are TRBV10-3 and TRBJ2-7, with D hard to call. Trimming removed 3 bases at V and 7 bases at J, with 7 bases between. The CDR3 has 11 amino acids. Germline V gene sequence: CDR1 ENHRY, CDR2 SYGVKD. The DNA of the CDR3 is TGTGCCATCAGTGAAGGCGGAGAGCAGTACTTC. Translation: CAISEGGEQYF.

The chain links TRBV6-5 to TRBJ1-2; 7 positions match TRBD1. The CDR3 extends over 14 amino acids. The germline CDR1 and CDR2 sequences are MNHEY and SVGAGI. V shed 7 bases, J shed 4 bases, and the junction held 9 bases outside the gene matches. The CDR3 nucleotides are TGTGCCAGCAACCCGGCTCAGGGGGTCTATGGCTACACCTTC. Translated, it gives CASNPAQGVYGYTF.

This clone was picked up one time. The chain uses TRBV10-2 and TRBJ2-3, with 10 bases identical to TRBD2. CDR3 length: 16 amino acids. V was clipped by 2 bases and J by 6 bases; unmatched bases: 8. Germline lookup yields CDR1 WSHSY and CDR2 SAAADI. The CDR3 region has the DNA TGCGCCAGCAGTGAGCCCAGACTAGCGGGTGGGGATACGCAGTATTTT. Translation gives CASSEPRLAGGDTQYF.

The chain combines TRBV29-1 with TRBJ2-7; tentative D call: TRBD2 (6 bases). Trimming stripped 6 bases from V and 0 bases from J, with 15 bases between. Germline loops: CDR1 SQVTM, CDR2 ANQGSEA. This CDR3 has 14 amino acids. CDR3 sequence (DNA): TGCAGCGTAGCTAGCGCCCTGAGCTCCTACGAGCAGTACTTC. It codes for CSVASALSSYEQYF.

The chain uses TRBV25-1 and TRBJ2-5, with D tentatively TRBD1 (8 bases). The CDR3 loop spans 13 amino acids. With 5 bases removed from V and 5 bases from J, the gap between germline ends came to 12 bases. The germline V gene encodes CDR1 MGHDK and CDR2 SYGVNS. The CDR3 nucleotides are TGTGCCAGCAGTTACAGGGGGGGGGAGACCCAGTACTTC. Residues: CASSYRGGETQYF.

In DNA, the CDR3 is TGTGCCAGCAGCGCCCGGGAAGAGACCCAGTACTTC. It codes for CASSAREETQYF. The rearrangement links TRBV9 to TRBJ2-5, with D hard to call. The CDR3 extends over 12 amino acids. Deletions cut 3 bases from V and 3 bases from J, with 6 bases between. CDR1 is SGDLS and CDR2 is YYNGEE in the germline V gene.

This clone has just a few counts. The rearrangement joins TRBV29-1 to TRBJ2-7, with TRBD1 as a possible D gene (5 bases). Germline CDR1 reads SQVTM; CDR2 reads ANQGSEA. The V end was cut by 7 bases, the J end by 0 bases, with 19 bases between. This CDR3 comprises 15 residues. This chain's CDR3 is CSGVDSRHDSYEQYF. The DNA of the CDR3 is TGCAGCGGGGTCGACAGTCGTCATGACTCCTACGAGCAGTACTTC.

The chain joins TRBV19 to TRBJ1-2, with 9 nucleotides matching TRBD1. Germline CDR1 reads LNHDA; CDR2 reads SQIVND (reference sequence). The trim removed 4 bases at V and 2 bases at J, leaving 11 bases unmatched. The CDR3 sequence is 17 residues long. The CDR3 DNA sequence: TGTGCCAGTAGTACCGCGGTGGCCGGGACAGGGAACTATGGCTACACCTTC. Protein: CASSTAVAGTGNYGYTF.

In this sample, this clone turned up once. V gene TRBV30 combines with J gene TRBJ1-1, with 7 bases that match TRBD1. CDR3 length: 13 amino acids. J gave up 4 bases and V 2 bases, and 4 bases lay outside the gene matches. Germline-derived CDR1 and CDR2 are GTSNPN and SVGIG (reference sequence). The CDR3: CAWSKGAGTEAFF. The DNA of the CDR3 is TGTGCCTGGAGTAAGGGGGCAGGCACTGAAGCTTTCTTT.

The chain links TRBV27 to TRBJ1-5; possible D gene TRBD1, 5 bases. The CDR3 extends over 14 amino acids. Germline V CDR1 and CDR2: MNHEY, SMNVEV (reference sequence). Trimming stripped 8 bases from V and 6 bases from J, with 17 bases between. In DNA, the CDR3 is TGTGCCAGCGGGGGGTTGGGGAGCCCTCAGCCCCAGCATTTT. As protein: CASGGLGSPQPQHF.

The CDR3 loop is CASSLGQGPNQPQHF. CDR3 nucleotide sequence: TGCGCCAGCAGCTTGGGGCAGGGCCCGAATCAGCCCCAGCATTTT. This chain connects TRBV5-1 to TRBJ1-5, with D perhaps TRBD1 (5 bases). The CDR3 has 15 residues. Trimming pared 0 bases from V and 4 bases from J, leaving 11 bases between. CDR1 SGHRS and CDR2 YFSETQ come from the germline V gene.

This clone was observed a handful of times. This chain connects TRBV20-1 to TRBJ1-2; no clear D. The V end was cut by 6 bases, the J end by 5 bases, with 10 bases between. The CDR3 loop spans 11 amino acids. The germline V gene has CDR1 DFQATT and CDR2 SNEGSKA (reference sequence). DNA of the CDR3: TGCAGTGCAGCCACAGATTATGGCTACACCTTC. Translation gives CSAATDYGYTF.

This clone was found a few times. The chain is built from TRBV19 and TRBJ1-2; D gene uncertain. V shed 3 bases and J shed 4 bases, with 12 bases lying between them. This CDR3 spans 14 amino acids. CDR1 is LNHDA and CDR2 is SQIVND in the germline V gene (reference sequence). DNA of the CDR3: TGTGCCAGTAGTATTCCGCCGGGAAGCTATGGCTACACCTTC. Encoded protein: CASSIPPGSYGYTF.

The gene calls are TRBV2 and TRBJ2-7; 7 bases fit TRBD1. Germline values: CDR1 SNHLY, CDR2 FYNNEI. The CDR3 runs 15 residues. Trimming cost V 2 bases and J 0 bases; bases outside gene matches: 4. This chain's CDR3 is CASSEPQGPSYEQYF. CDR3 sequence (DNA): TGTGCCAGCAGTGAACCACAGGGGCCCTCCTACGAGCAGTACTTC.

DNA for the CDR3: TGTGCCAGCAGTTCGGGTTCTGGAAACACCATATATTTT. This gives the protein CASSSGSGNTIYF. V usage is TRBV27 and J usage is TRBJ1-3; no reliable D call. Germline loops: CDR1 MNHEY, CDR2 SMNVEV (reference sequence). The ends were cut back, 4 bases at V and 1 base at J, with 5 bases in the middle. The CDR3 covers 13 residues.

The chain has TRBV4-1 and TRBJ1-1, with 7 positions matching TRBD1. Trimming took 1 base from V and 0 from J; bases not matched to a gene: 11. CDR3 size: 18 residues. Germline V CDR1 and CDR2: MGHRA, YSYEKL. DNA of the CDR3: TGCGCCAGCAGCCAAGGGACAGGAGGTGGGTTGGTGAACACTGAAGCTTTCTTT. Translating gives CASSQGTGGGLVNTEAFF.

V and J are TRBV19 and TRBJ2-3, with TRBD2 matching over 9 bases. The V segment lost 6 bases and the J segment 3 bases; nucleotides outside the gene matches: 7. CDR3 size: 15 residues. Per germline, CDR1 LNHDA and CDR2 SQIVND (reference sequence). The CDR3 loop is CASSTGTSSTDTQYF. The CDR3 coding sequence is TGTGCCAGTAGCACCGGGACTAGCAGTACAGATACGCAGTATTTT.

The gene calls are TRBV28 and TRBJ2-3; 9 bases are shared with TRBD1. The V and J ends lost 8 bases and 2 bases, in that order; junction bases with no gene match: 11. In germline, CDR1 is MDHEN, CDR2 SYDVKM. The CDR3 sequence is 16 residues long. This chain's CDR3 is CASGGQGYTFTDTQYF. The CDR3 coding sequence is TGTGCCAGCGGAGGACAGGGGTACACTTTCACAGATACGCAGTATTTT.

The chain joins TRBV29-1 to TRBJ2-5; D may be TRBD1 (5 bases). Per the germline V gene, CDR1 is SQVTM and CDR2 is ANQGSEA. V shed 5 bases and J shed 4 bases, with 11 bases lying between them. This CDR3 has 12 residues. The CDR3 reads CSVFPRGETQYF. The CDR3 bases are TGCAGCGTTTTCCCTAGGGGAGAGACCCAGTACTTC.

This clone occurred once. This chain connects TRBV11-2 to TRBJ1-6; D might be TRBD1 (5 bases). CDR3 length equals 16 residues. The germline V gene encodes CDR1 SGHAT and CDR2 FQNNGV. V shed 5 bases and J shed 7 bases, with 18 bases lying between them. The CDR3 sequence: CASSLIGAERNSPLHF. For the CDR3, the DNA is TGTGCCAGCAGCCTAATAGGGGCCGAAAGGAATTCACCCCTCCACTTT. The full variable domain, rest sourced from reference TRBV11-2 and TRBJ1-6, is EAGVAQSPRYKIIEKRQSVAFWCNPISGHATLYWYQQILGQGPKLLIQFQNNGVVDDSQLPKDRFSAERLKGVDSTLKIQPAKLEDSAVYLCASSLIGAERNSPLHFGNGTRLTVT.

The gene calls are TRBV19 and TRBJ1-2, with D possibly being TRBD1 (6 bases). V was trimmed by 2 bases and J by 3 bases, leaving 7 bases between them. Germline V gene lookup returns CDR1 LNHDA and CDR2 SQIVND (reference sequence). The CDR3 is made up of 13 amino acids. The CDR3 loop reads CASSINRDYGYTF. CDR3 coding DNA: TGTGCCAGTAGTATAAACAGGGACTATGGCTACACCTTC.

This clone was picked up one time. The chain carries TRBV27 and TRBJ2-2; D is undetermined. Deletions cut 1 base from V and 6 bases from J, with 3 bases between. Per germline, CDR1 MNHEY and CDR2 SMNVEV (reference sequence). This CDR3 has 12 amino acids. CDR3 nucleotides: TGTGCCAGCAGTTTATTCGCCGGGGAGCTGTTTTTT. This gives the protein CASSLFAGELFF.

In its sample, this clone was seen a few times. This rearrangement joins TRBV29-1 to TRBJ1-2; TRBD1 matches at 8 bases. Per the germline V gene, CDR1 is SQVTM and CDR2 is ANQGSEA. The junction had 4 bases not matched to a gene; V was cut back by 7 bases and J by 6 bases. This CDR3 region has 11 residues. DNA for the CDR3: TGCAGCGCCCCGACAGGGGATGGCTACACCTTC. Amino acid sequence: CSAPTGDGYTF.

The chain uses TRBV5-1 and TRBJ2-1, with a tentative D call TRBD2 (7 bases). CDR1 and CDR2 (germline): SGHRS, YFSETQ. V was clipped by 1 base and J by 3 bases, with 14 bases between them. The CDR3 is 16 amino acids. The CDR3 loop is CASSLQAGADYNEQFF. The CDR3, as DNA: TGCGCCAGCAGCTTGCAGGCGGGGGCCGACTACAATGAGCAGTTCTTC.

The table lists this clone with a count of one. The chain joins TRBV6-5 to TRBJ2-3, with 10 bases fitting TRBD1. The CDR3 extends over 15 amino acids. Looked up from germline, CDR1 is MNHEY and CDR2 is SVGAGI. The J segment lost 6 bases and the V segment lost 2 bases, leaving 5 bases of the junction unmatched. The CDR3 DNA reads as TGTGCCAGCAGTTACGACAGGGGGCCAAGGGATACGCAGTATTTT. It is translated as CASSYDRGPRDTQYF.

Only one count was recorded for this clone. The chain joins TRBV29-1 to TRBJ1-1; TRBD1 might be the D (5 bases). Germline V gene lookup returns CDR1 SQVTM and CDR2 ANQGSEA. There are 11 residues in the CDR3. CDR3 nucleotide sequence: TGCAGTGGGGGGGGACGGGCTGAAGCTTTCTTT. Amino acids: CSGGGRAEAFF.